This T cell receptor beta chain came from a study of metastatic and nonmetastatic thyroid tumors. MiXCR reprocessed the PCR reads for TCRdb. The sample carries about 20,000 clones, over 25% recorded once. In this sample, this clone turned up many times. Germline V lookup: CDR1 DFQATT, CDR2 SNEGSKA (reference sequence). V was trimmed by 0 bases and J by 1 base, leaving 10 bases between them. The CDR3 is 14 residues long. All patients reached thyroid surgery having received no treatment beforehand. The sequenced material came from blood. The TCR sequence derives from a female donor with papillary thyroid cancer or a benign thyroid nodule (not recorded which). Some clones in this sample may be carry-over from other donors' samples. The chain recombines TRBV20-1 with TRBJ2-7; no clear D gene. In DNA form, the CDR3 reads TGCAGTGCTAGAGACCAGGAGTGGTCCTACGAGCAGTACTTC. Translating gives CSARDQEWSYEQYF.